This TCR beta chain was captured in a study of CD8+CD57+ T cells in acquired aplastic anemia. Study as a whole: DNA per sorted CD4+ or CD8+ sample ranged about 0.19 to 30 ug, averaging roughly 3.5 ug.

As concerns this clonotype: What it binds is unknown.

Study observations and caveats: No significant difference in CD8+ Simpson's diversity was found between patients and controls. Between patients and controls, about 30 CD8+ CDR3 sequences were found in common.

Using genomic DNA as the template, TCR beta VDJ and CDR3 profiling was carried out. TCRdb reanalysed the reads using MiXCR and keeps one entry per CDR3 protein. The table includes roughly 180,000 distinct CDR3 sequences, around three fifths detected once. Material for sequencing was sorted CD4+, CD8+, or CD8+CD57+ T cells (not recorded which) from PBMCs. The sequence was obtained from a human donor with severe aplastic anemia or a healthy control (not recorded which).

Here the CDR3 DNA reads TGTGCCAGCAGCCTGCTAGGACAGGGGGGGTTTCATGGCTACACCTTC. It encodes CASSLLGQGGFHGYTF. The chain is built from TRBV7-3 and TRBJ1-2; 10 nucleotides agree with TRBD1. Losses at the gene ends were 5 bases for V and 6 bases for J; bases not matched to a gene: 12. Germline V lookup: CDR1 SGHTA, CDR2 FQGTGA. The CDR3 spans 16 residues.